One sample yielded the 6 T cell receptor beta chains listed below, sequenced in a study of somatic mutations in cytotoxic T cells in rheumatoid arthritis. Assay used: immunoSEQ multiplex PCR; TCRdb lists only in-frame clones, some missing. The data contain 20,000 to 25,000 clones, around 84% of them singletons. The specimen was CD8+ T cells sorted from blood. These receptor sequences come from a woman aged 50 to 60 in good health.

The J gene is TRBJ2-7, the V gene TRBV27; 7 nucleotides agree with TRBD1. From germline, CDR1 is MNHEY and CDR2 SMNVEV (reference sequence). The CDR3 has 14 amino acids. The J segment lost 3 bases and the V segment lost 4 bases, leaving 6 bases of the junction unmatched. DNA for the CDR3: TGTGCCAGCAGTTCTCGACAGGGTAACTACGAGCAGTACTTC. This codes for CASSSRQGNYEQYF.

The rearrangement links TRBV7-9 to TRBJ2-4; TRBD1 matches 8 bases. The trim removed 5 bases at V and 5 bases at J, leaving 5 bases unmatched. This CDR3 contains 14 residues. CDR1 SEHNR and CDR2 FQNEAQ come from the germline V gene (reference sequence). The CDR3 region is CASSAGQGENIQYF. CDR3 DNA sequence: TGTGCCAGCAGCGCCGGACAGGGCGAAAACATTCAGTACTTC.

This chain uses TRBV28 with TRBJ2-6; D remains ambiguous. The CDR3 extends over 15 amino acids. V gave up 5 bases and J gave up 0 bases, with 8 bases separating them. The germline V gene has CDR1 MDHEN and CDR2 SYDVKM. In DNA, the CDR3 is TGTGCCAGCAGTAACAGCGACTCTGGGGCCAACGTCCTGACTTTC. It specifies CASSNSDSGANVLTF. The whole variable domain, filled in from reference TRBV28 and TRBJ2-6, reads DVKVTQSSRYLVKRTGEKVFLECVQDMDHENMFWYRQDPGLGLRLIYFSYDVKMKEKGDIPEGYSVSREKKERFSLILESASTNQTSMYLCASSNSDSGANVLTFGAGSRLTVL.

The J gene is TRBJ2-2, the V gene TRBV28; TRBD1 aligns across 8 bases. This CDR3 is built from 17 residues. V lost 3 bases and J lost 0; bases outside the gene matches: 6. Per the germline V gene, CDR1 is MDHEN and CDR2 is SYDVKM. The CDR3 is CASSFPLTGANTGELFF. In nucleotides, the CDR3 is TGTGCCAGCAGTTTTCCACTGACAGGGGCGAACACCGGGGAGCTGTTTTTT.

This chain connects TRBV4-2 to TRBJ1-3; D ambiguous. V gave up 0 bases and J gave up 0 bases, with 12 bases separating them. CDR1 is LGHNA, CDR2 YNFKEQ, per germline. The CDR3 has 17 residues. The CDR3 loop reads CASSQDSPWNSGNTIYF. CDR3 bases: TGTGCCAGCAGCCAAGATAGTCCCTGGAACTCTGGAAACACCATATATTTT.

This chain's CDR3 is CASSYKGADGYTF. The CDR3 nucleotides read TGTGCCAGCAGTTATAAGGGGGCGGATGGCTACACCTTC. The rearrangement links TRBV27 to TRBJ1-2, with 7 positions matching TRBD1. The CDR3 consists of 13 residues. J was trimmed by 6 bases and V by 4 bases; bases with no gene match: 5. The germline V gene has CDR1 MNHEY and CDR2 SMNVEV (reference sequence).